This T cell receptor (beta chain) stems from a study of CD8 T cells in ankylosing spondylitis. Study-level results: As for the disease-linked clones, they showed a CD8+ phenotype and occurred at relatively low frequencies in peripheral blood. A TCR beta motif of fewer than ten highly homologous variants appeared characteristic of ankylosing spondylitis blood.

This clonotype was seen ten or more times. Its antigen is not known. Construction of TCR beta libraries was performed using quantitative 5'-RACE with molecular barcodes. TCRdb analysed the 5' RACE reads with MiXCR anew, one entry per CDR3 protein. The data contain some 220,000 distinct CDR3 sequences, 7% to 8% of them singletons. The sequence was collected from a male donor with ankylosing spondylitis. Sequencing used blood, either unsorted or a sorted T cell fraction (not recorded which).

The CDR3 spells CASSQDMSSNQPQHF. DNA for the CDR3: TGTGCCAGCAGCCAAGATATGAGTAGCAATCAGCCCCAGCATTTT. This rearrangement joins TRBV4-2 to TRBJ1-5; no firm D call. The CDR3 has 15 residues. CDR1 LGHNA and CDR2 YNFKEQ come from the germline V gene. The V end was cut by 0 bases, the J end by 0 bases, with 6 bases between.